These T cell receptor beta chains were read from a single sample in a study of cytomegalovirus exposure and HLA in healthy donors. Clones were sequenced by immunoSEQ multiplex PCR, and TCRdb holds only the in-frame ones, with some missing. The sample records about 150,000 clones, 9.4% being singletons. The sample comprised PBMCs. These receptors all come from a male donor in good health and CMV-seronegative. CDR3s leave out the opening cysteine and the closing phenylalanine or tryptophan.

V gene,J gene,CDR3 protein
TRBV28,TRBJ1-5,ASSLYRDSSNQPQH
TRBV28,TRBJ2-3,ASSLTGTSGTADTQY
TRBV5-1,TRBJ2-5,ASSTRDSGETQY
TRBV28,TRBJ1-5,ASSFPGQPQH
TRBV4-1,TRBJ1-1,ASSQAGEAF
TRBV5-6,TRBJ1-5,ASSLEGGNQPQH
TRBV28,TRBJ1-1,ASSPGDRDTEAF
TRBV7-9,TRBJ1-2,ASSLGGPGYGYT
TRBV27,TRBJ2-7,ASSGFRAPHEQY
TRBV30,TRBJ2-3,AWSRTSGRASDTQY
TRBV21-1,TRBJ1-2,ASSKDPGVNYGYT
TRBV5-1,TRBJ1-2,ASSTQGASYGYT
TRBV20-1,TRBJ2-7,SARDSYEQY
TRBV7-9,TRBJ2-5,ASSPRGQGPGETQY
TRBV7-3,TRBJ2-2,ASSLGTKSGPGELF
TRBV5-5,TRBJ1-3,ASSSTGGGNTIY
TRBV19,TRBJ2-3,ASSINQGRDTQY